This T cell receptor beta chain was recovered during a study of shared clonotypes between healthy human individuals. V shed 5 bases, J shed 10 bases, and the junction held 7 bases outside the gene matches. The CDR3 has 14 residues. CDR1 MNHEY and CDR2 SVGAGI come from the germline V gene. Generated by immunoSEQ multiplex PCR, the TCRdb table keeps only in-frame clones and is missing some. This sample has some 2 million clones; about 95% occur once, and the top ten carry 0.1% to 0.15%. Source material: naive CD4+ T cells sorted from blood. Subset described: CD45RA+ positively selected. The clonotype originates from a man younger than 35 in good health. The chain combines TRBV6-5 with TRBJ2-1, with 11 positions matching TRBD2. The CDR3 DNA sequence: TGTGCCAGCAGTCCCTTAGCGGGAGGGCGGGAGCAGTTCTTC. It specifies CASSPLAGGREQFF.